Listed below are T cell receptor beta chains from one sample, sequenced in a study of shared T cell receptors in the human thymus. Clones were read by immunoSEQ multiplex PCR, and TCRdb kept only the in-frame ones, dropping some. Counted here are roughly 710,000 clones, around 85% occurring once; the ten biggest clones make up more than 0.01%. The same data also contributed to another study, on human thymus T cells.

Material for sequencing was thymocytes. The receptor source for this set is a girl under two years old with a congenital heart defect. The CDR3 runs from the conserved cysteine through the conserved F or W.

v_gene	CDR3aa
TRBV12-5	CASGLDRGRSKFGYTF
TRBV2	CASTQRDRKETQYF
TRBV27	CASSPPDSNEQYF
TRBV28	CASSSYRTGSSGNTIYF
TRBV10-3	CAISESGPNSGNTIYF
TRBV5-1	CASSYGWSGELFF
TRBV4-3	CASSQVTQGAIGEKLFF
TRBV6-4	CASSEERGHEQFF
TRBV11-2	CASSLKGWGTNEKLFF
TRBV7-2	CASSLESGGENTQYF
TRBV6-5	CASSYSIALTQLEAFF
TRBV5-5	CASSLGVRVPNEKLFF
TRBV15	CATSKNTGQESTDTQYF